This T cell receptor (beta chain) was documented in a study of PD-1 blockade in classical Hodgkin lymphoma. Assay: immunoSEQ multiplex PCR; the TCRdb copy retains only in-frame clones and omits some. This sample has 26,000 or so clones, with around 80% found just once. Relapses following autologous stem cell transplantation were seen in all patients, with brentuximab vedotin exposure varying. Magnetic negative selection of thawed PBMCs was the method by which CD4+ T cells were purified. Classification of best responses gave complete response, partial response or progressive disease. Regarding the study as a whole: Relative to healthy donors, newly diagnosed patients reportedly had lower baseline TCR diversity, which was reported as lower still in relapsed/refractory patients. Prior therapy or disease activity may underlie the repertoire differences, whose causes remain undefined. Lower baseline TCR diversity marked trial partial responders and progressors.

This clone has a handful of counts. The target antigen is unknown. The sequences come from CD4+ T cells from blood, collected at baseline. This TCR was recovered from a human donor with classical Hodgkin lymphoma.

The CDR3 region has the DNA TGTGCCACCTCCCGGGACGGGCGGGGGGGATACAATGAGCAGTTCTTC. It translates to CATSRDGRGGYNEQFF. The genes are TRBV10-3 and TRBJ2-1; 9 positions agree with TRBD2. V trimming: 10 bases; J trimming: 4 bases; junction bases outside the gene matches: 14. Germline loops: CDR1 ENHRY, CDR2 SYGVKD. CDR3 length equals 16 residues.